This paragraph covers one T cell receptor beta chain sequence. Germline CDR1 and CDR2: MNHNS and SASEGT. The CDR3 length is 16 residues. The germline V and J ends were trimmed by 3 bases and 0 bases, with 15 bases remaining between them. Assay used: immunoSEQ multiplex PCR; TCRdb lists only in-frame clones, some missing. The sample includes around 37,000 clones, 70% to 75% of them seen just once. This entry belongs to a study of radiotherapy plus CTLA-4 blockade in lung cancer. This chain connects TRBV6-1 to TRBJ2-7; the D gene is possibly TRBD1 (6 bases). The sequenced sample was peripheral blood, obtained from a patient treated with radiotherapy plus ipilimumab. The sequence was obtained from a human donor with non-small cell lung cancer that progressed on radiotherapy plus ipilimumab. The CDR3 here is CASSDPGTGSSYEQYF. The CDR3 DNA reads TGTGCCAGCAGTGATCCTGGAACAGGGTCCTCCTACGAGCAGTACTTC.